This T cell receptor beta chain was obtained from a study of identical twins. Study-wide points: Researchers caution that invariant MAIT and iNKT cells could partly confound zero-insertion analyses. Abundant beta clonotypes from cord blood bore fewer insertions; memory repertoires lacked this pattern. The analysis was cross-sectional rather than longitudinal within donors.

This clonotype occurred many times. The antigen remains undetermined. Each cDNA held unique molecular identifiers, and template switching gave it a universal primer site. TCRdb reprocessed the 5' RACE reads with MiXCR, giving one entry per CDR3 protein. This sample has over 200,000 distinct CDR3 sequences, with 8% to 11% found just once. The V and J ends lost 4 bases and 4 bases, in that order; junction bases with no gene match: 6. From germline, CDR1 is MNHEY and CDR2 SVGEGT. The CDR3 loop spans 14 amino acids. The source is a man between 50 and 59 years old in good health. This sequence joins TRBV6-2 or TRBV6-3 and TRBJ1-1, with 7 bases aligning to TRBD1. The sequencing input was memory T cells sorted from blood. DNA of the CDR3: TGTGCCAGCAGTTCGTCAGGGGGGATCACTGAAGCTTTCTTT. This codes for CASSSSGGITEAFF.